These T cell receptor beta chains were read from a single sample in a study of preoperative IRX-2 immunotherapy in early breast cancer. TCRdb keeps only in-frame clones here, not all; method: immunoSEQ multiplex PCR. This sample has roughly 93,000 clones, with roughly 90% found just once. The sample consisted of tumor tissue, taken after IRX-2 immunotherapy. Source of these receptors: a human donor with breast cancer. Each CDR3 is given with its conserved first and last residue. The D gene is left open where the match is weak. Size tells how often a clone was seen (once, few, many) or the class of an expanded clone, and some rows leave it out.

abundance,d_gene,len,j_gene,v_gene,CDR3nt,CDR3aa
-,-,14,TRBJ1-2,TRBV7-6,TGTGCCAGCAGCTCAGGGATCCTCACTAATGGCTACACCTTC,CASSSGILTNGYTF
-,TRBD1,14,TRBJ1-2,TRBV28,TGTGCCAGCCGTCGAGGGGGCGCCTCCTATGGCTACACCTTC,CASRRGGASYGYTF
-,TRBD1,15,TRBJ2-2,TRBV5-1,TGCGCCAGCAGCCCTGACAGGGGTCCGACCGGGGAGCTGTTTTTT,CASSPDRGPTGELFF
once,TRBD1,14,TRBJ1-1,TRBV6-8,TGTGCCAGCAGTTATGTTTCGCGGGACAGCAAAGCTTTCTTT,CASSYVSRDSKAFF
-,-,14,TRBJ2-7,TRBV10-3,TGTGCCATCAGTGAGTCTGGGGGCGGATACGAGCAGTACTTC,CAISESGGGYEQYF
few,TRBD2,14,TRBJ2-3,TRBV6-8,TGTGCCAGCAGTTCCCGGACTAGCTCTGATACGCAGTATTTT,CASSSRTSSDTQYF
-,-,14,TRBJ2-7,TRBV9,TGTGCCAGCTGCCCACAGCTTCTGGGAAACGAGCAGTACTTC,CASCPQLLGNEQYF
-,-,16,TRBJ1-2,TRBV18,TGTGCCAGCTCACCACAAGGTGCAGGGACCAACTATGGCTACACCTTC,CASSPQGAGTNYGYTF
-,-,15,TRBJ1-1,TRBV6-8,TGTGCCAGCAGTGGACTAGACAGAACGAACACTGAAGCTTTCTTT,CASSGLDRTNTEAFF
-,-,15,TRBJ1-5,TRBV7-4,TGTGCCAGCAGCTTAGAAAGCAGGGAAAATCAGCCCCAGCATTTT,CASSLESRENQPQHF
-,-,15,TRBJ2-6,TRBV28,TGTGCCAGCAGTTTTACGGGAACTGGGGCCAACGTCCTGACTTTC,CASSFTGTGANVLTF
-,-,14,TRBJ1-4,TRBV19,TGTGCCAGTAGCCGGACAGCAACTAATGAAAAACTGTTTTTT,CASSRTATNEKLFF
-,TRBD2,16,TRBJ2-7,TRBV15,TGTGCCACCAGCAGAGCGAGGGGCGGGAGTTCCTACGAGCAGTACTTC,CATSRARGGSSYEQYF
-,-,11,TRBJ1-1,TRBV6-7,TGTGCCAGCAGTTACGGGGGGACAGCTTTCTTT,CASSYGGTAFF
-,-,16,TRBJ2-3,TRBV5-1,TGCGCCAGCAGCACTCGGAGAGATTTACGCACAGATACGCAGTATTTT,CASSTRRDLRTDTQYF
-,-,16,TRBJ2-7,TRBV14,TGTGCCAGCAGCCAAGTGGGCAGTAGTTCCGCCTACGAGCAGTACTTC,CASSQVGSSSAYEQYF
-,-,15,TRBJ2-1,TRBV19,TGTGCCAGTACCCCGTTAGTAGGGGGGTACAATGAGCAGTTCTTC,CASTPLVGGYNEQFF
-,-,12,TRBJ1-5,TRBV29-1,TGCAGCGCCGTGACAAACAATCAGCCCCAGCATTTT,CSAVTNNQPQHF
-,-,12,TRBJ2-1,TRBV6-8,TGTGCCAGCAGTTCGCCGGGGGATGAGCAGTTCTTC,CASSSPGDEQFF
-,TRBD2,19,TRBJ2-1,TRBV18,TGTGCCAGCTCACCGACAGGGACTAGCGGGGTGTTCTCCTACAATGAGCAGTTCTTC,CASSPTGTSGVFSYNEQFF
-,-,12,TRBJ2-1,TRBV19,TGTGCCAGTACGAAGAGCTACAATGAGCAGTTCTTC,CASTKSYNEQFF
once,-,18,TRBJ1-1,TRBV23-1,TGCGCCAGCAGTCAATCCAGCTGGGGGGCTCAGGCGAACACTGAAGCTTTCTTT,CASSQSSWGAQANTEAFF
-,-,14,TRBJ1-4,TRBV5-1,TGCGCCAGCAGAGGCGGGGGAACTAATGAAAAACTGTTTTTT,CASRGGGTNEKLFF
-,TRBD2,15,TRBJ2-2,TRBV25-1,TGTGCCAGCAGTGATTCTAGCGGGGTTGCCGGGGAGCTGTTTTTT,CASSDSSGVAGELFF
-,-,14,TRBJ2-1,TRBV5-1,TGCGCCAGCAGCTTGATAGGCAGTGACAATGAGCAGTTCTTC,CASSLIGSDNEQFF
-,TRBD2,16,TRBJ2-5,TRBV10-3,TGTGCCATCAGTGAGGGACTAGCGGGGGTCCGGGAGACCCAGTACTTC,CAISEGLAGVRETQYF
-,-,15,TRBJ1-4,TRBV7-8,TGTGCCAGCAGCTTGGGCGGGGAGGGAAATGAAAAACTGTTTTTT,CASSLGGEGNEKLFF
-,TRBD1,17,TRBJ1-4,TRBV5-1,TGCGCCAGCAGCACAATTTTTTCAGGGGGAGGTAATGAAAAACTGTTTTTT,CASSTIFSGGGNEKLFF
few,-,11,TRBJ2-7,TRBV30,TGTGCCTCGGGACGGCGCTACGAGCAGTACTTC,CASGRRYEQYF
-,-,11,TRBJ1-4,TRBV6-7,TGTGCCAGCAGTTACGTCGAAAAACTGTTTTTT,CASSYVEKLFF
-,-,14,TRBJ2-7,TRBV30,TGTGCCTGGAGCGTCCGGGGGGCTTATCACGAGCAGTACTTC,CAWSVRGAYHEQYF
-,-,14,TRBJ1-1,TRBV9,TGTGCCAGCCGGGTTGCCGGGGATTTTAGTGAAGCTTTCTTT,CASRVAGDFSEAFF
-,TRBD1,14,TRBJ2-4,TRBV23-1,TGCGCCAGCAGCTTAGGGACAGTCGCAAACATTCAGTACTTC,CASSLGTVANIQYF
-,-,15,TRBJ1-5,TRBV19,TGTGCCAGTAGCGACAAAGGGGTTAGCAATCAGCCCCAGCATTTT,CASSDKGVSNQPQHF
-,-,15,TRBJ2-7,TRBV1,TGCGCCAGCAGCGCCCTGGAACAGGGAGGAAACGAGCAGTACTTC,CASSALEQGGNEQYF
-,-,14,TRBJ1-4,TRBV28,TGTGCCAGTGGAGTTTCTCTGCAATATGAAAAACTGTTTTTT,CASGVSLQYEKLFF
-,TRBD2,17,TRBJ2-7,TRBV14,TGTGCCAGCAGCCAAGAGTTAAGCGGGGGGCTCTACTACGAGCAGTACTTC,CASSQELSGGLYYEQYF
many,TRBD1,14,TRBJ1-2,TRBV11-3,TGTGCCAGCAGCATTTGGACAGGGGGCTCTGGCTACACCTTC,CASSIWTGGSGYTF
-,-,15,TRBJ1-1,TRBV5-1,TGCGCCAGCAGCTTGCTATCAACTTCGAACACTGAAGCTTTCTTT,CASSLLSTSNTEAFF
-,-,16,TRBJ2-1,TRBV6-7,TGTGCCAGCAGTTACGACGGCGGGACTTCATACAATGAGCAGTTCTTC,CASSYDGGTSYNEQFF
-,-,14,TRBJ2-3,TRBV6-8,TGTGCCAGCTCTCGGGGGCGGTTTGGCGATACGCAGTATTTT,CASSRGRFGDTQYF
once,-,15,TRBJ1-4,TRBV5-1,TGCGCCAGCAGCTTGGAGGGGCCTACTAATGAAAAACTGTTTTTT,CASSLEGPTNEKLFF
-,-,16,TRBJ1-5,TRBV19,TGTGCCAGTAGTATAGGGGGGAAGAATAGCAATCAGCCCCAGCATTTT,CASSIGGKNSNQPQHF
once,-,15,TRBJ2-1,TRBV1,TGCGCCAGCAGCCAAACCCGGAGCTCCTACAATGAGCAGTTCTTC,CASSQTRSSYNEQFF
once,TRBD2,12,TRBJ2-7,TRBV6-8,TGTGCCAGCATATCCCTAGCGGGCGAGCAGTACTTC,CASISLAGEQYF
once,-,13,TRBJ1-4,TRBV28,TGTGCCAGCAGTTTCCCGGTGGGTGAAAAACTGTTTTTT,CASSFPVGEKLFF
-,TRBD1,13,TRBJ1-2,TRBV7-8,TGTGCCAGCAGCCCCCCCGGGACAGGGGCCGACACCTTC,CASSPPGTGADTF
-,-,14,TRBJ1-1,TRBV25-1,TGTGCCAGCAGTGAGGGAGGGGATTACACTGAAGCTTTCTTT,CASSEGGDYTEAFF
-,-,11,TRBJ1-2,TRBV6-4,TGTGCCAGCAGTGAAGACTATGGCTACATCTTC,CASSEDYGYIF
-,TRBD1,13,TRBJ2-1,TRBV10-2,TGCGCCAGCGGGACAGGGGAACACAATGAGCAGTTCTTC,CASGTGEHNEQFF
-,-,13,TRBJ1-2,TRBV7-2,TGTGCCAGCAGCTTACGAGGTAGCTATGGCTACACCTTC,CASSLRGSYGYTF
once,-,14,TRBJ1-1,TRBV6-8,TGTGCCAGCAGACGGACGGGGGCGAACACTGAAGCTTTCTTT,CASRRTGANTEAFF
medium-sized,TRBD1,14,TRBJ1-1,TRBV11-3,TGTGCCAGCAGATACAGGGGGAGGAACACTGAAGCTTTCTTT,CASRYRGRNTEAFF
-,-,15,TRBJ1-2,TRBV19,TGTGCCAGTAGTATGTCTTACAGGGAAGGGTATGGCTACACCTTC,CASSMSYREGYGYTF